The 21 T cell receptor beta chains below were found in one sample sequenced in a study of spatial heterogeneity in lung cancer. Documented time point: sample taken at primary tumor resection. TCRdb re-called the 5' RACE reads with MiXCR, one entry per CDR3 protein. The repertoire has approximately 40,000 distinct CDR3 sequences, 6.8% of them found once; the top ten carry 40% to 45%. The material sequenced was PBMCs, taken at surgery. The receptors here all came from a female donor with early-stage non-small cell lung cancer.

This clonotype was counted ten times or more. The gene calls are TRBV27 and TRBJ2-7; D remains ambiguous. The germline V gene encodes CDR1 MNHEY and CDR2 SMNVEV (reference sequence). V was clipped by 0 bases and J by 3 bases, with 6 bases between them. There are 13 residues in the CDR3. CDR3 nucleotide sequence: TGTGCCAGCAGTTTATCAGGAAGCTACGAGCAGTACTTC. Amino acid sequence: CASSLSGSYEQYF.

This clonotype was seen a few times. V usage is TRBV19 and J usage is TRBJ1-6; D not resolved. Germline CDR1 reads LNHDA; CDR2 reads SQIVND (reference sequence). The CDR3 runs 14 residues. Trimming shortened V by 5 bases and J by 8 bases, and 13 bases separated the two germline ends. The CDR3 DNA sequence: TGTGCCAGTAGTCCGGCCCCCGGGGATTCACCCCTCCACTTT. Translated, it gives CASSPAPGDSPLHF.

This clonotype came up a few times. This chain links TRBV20-1 with TRBJ2-1; 7 nucleotides match TRBD2. CDR3 length: 15 amino acids. Losses at the gene ends were 5 bases for V and 4 bases for J; bases not matched to a gene: 11. Germline CDR1 and CDR2: DFQATT and SNEGSKA (reference sequence). The CDR3 nucleotides read TGCAGTGCTGCGAAACGAGCGGGGCAATACAATGAGCAGTTCTTC. Translating gives CSAAKRAGQYNEQFF.

This clonotype was seen ten or more times. The chain recombines TRBV5-1 with TRBJ2-7, with TRBD1 as a possible D gene (6 bases). V dropped 5 bases and J dropped 0 bases, with 12 bases sitting between them. The CDR3 runs to 14 residues. CDR1 SGHRS and CDR2 YFSETQ come from the germline V gene. The DNA of the CDR3 is TGCGCCAGCAGACTGTTGGACAGCTCCTACGAGCAGTACTTC. Protein product: CASRLLDSSYEQYF.

The chain carries TRBV18 and TRBJ2-3; 11 positions match TRBD2. J gave up 2 bases and V 4 bases, and 2 bases lay outside the gene matches. Germline CDR1 and CDR2: KGHSH and LQKENI. This CDR3 has 15 residues. This CDR3 is CASSRLAGPTDTQYF. CDR3 in DNA: TGTGCCAGCTCACGACTAGCGGGGCCCACAGATACGCAGTATTTT.

V gene TRBV6-5 combines with J gene TRBJ2-7, with a weak D call TRBD2 (7 bases). The CDR3 covers 16 residues. V dropped 1 base and J dropped 6 bases, with 19 bases sitting between them. The V gene's germline CDR1 is MNHEY and CDR2 SVGAGI. The CDR3 bases are TGTGCCAGCAGTTACTTCAGGGGAGGGTCCTTCGGCGAGCAGTACTTC. This codes for CASSYFRGGSFGEQYF.

This clonotype came up many times. The rearrangement uses TRBV5-1 and TRBJ1-1; weak D call: TRBD1 (5 bases). V was trimmed by 3 bases and J by 0 bases, leaving 18 bases between them. Germline V gene lookup returns CDR1 SGHRS and CDR2 YFSETQ. This CDR3 contains 17 residues. As DNA, the CDR3 is TGCGCCAGCAGCTCCCCTAGCGGGGCGACGATGAACACTGAAGCTTTCTTT. Translated, it gives CASSSPSGATMNTEAFF.

The sample holds a few counts of this clonotype. The V gene is TRBV7-9, the J gene TRBJ2-1; no definite D call. Trimming took off 2 bases at V and 4 bases at J, with 12 bases between the two ends. The CDR3 loop spans 15 amino acids. Germline CDR1 and CDR2: SEHNR and FQNEAQ (reference sequence). CDR3 nucleotides: TGTGCCAGCAGCTTATTGGTAGGCGGTTACAATGAGCAGTTCTTC. Amino acids: CASSLLVGGYNEQFF.

V is TRBV9 and J is TRBJ2-2; D is unresolved. Germline V gives CDR1 SGDLS, CDR2 YYNGEE. The V end lost 0 bases, the J end lost 1 base, and 7 bases lay between the germline ends. The CDR3 is 15 amino acids. Written as DNA, the CDR3 is TGTGCCAGCAGCGTAGCGGATGTGAACACCGGGGAGCTGTTTTTT. Translated: CASSVADVNTGELFF.

This clonotype was counted a few times. The rearrangement joins TRBV12-3 or TRBV12-4 to TRBJ2-7; maybe TRBD2 (6 bases). V lost 3 bases, J lost 5 bases, and 14 bases lay in between. This CDR3 is 14 amino acids long. CDR3: CASSFIVWGDEQYF. DNA of the CDR3: TGTGCCAGCAGTTTTATCGTTTGGGGGGACGAGCAGTACTTC.

The gene calls are TRBV20-1 and TRBJ2-7; a weak D match, TRBD1 (6 bases). The CDR3 covers 16 residues. V was pared by 3 bases and J by 3 bases, with 21 bases between. From germline, CDR1 is DFQATT and CDR2 SNEGSKA (reference sequence). The CDR3 DNA reads TGCAGTGCTAGGAGGACCACAGGGAAGGCGGGCTACGAGCAGTACTTC. It encodes CSARRTTGKAGYEQYF.

This clonotype has more than one count but fewer than ten. J is TRBJ1-1 and V is TRBV27, with 7 bases lining up with TRBD1. The CDR3 consists of 15 residues. The V gene's germline CDR1 is MNHEY and CDR2 SMNVEV (reference sequence). With 3 bases clipped from V and 7 bases from J, the junction kept 11 bases outside the gene matches. The CDR3 loop reads CASSFWGQSKDEAFF. The CDR3 coding sequence is TGTGCCAGCAGTTTCTGGGGACAGTCTAAGGATGAAGCTTTCTTT.

The chain combines TRBV3-1 with TRBJ1-2, with 9 bases identical to TRBD1. Germline V gene lookup returns CDR1 LGHDT and CDR2 YNNKEL (reference sequence). The V segment lost 2 bases and the J segment 8 bases; nucleotides outside the gene matches: 21. The CDR3 extends over 19 amino acids. The CDR3 coding sequence is TGTGCCAGCAGCCAAAACCCGGGACAGGGAACGCGGAGCCTACTAGGCTACACCTTC. It yields the protein CASSQNPGQGTRSLLGYTF.

The chain has TRBV3-1 and TRBJ1-1; 9 bases align to TRBD1. Germline CDR1 and CDR2: LGHDT and YNNKEL (reference sequence). This CDR3 spans 17 amino acids. V trimming: 7 bases; J trimming: 4 bases; junction bases outside the gene matches: 16. The CDR3 region is CASTPTGIGQGCTEAFF. The CDR3 DNA is TGTGCCAGCACCCCAACCGGAATAGGACAGGGGTGCACTGAAGCTTTCTTT.

This clonotype was detected ten times or more. The chain employs TRBV6-2 or TRBV6-3 and TRBJ2-1, with 12 bases lining up with TRBD2. This CDR3 comprises 18 residues. After removal of 6 bases from V and 5 bases from J, the junction contained 14 bases not matched to a gene. CDR1 MNHEY and CDR2 SVGEGT come from the germline V gene. The CDR3 loop reads CASSFSPTSGGPNNEQFF. The DNA for the CDR3 is TGTGCCAGCAGCTTTTCCCCGACTAGCGGGGGACCCAACAATGAGCAGTTCTTC.

This clonotype was detected many times. The chain recombines TRBV6-5 with TRBJ2-2; no firm D call. This CDR3 spans 15 amino acids. V was shortened by 5 bases and J by 1 base, with 11 bases between the two germline ends. Germline V gives CDR1 MNHEY, CDR2 SVGAGI. In nucleotides, the CDR3 is TGTGCCAGCAGTGGAGCACGACAGAACACCGGGGAGCTGTTTTTT. Residues: CASSGARQNTGELFF.

The chain combines TRBV7-9 with TRBJ2-5, with a possible D match to TRBD2 (5 bases). There are 14 residues in the CDR3. Per the germline V gene, CDR1 is SEHNR and CDR2 is FQNEAQ (reference sequence). The V end lost 0 bases, the J end lost 3 bases, and 8 bases lay between the germline ends. Here the CDR3 reads CASSLAGLEETQYF. The CDR3 DNA reads TGTGCCAGCAGCTTAGCCGGACTGGAAGAGACCCAGTACTTC.

At least ten counts were recorded for this clonotype. CDR3 coding DNA: TGTGCCAGCAGGAGGGACAGGGCTGGCAATCAGCCCCAGCATTTT. Encoded protein: CASRRDRAGNQPQHF. This chain uses TRBV6-5 with TRBJ1-5; 9 nucleotides agree with TRBD1. The V gene end was trimmed by 6 bases and the J gene end by 2 bases; junction bases not matched to a gene: 5. There are 15 residues in the CDR3. Germline CDR1 reads MNHEY; CDR2 reads SVGAGI.

This clonotype showed up just a few times. The CDR3 here is CATTPGTGGTQPQHF. CDR3 sequence (DNA): TGTGCCACCACCCCCGGGACAGGGGGCACTCAGCCCCAGCATTTT. The chain uses TRBV19 and TRBJ1-5; 12 bases match TRBD1. With V trimmed by 10 bases and J by 6 bases, 10 bases remained unmatched. CDR1 LNHDA and CDR2 SQIVND come from the germline V gene (reference sequence). The CDR3 loop spans 15 amino acids.

This clonotype was observed many times. J is TRBJ1-5 and V is TRBV3-1; the match to TRBD1 covers 9 bases. Germline lookup yields CDR1 LGHDT and CDR2 YNNKEL (reference sequence). The V and J ends lost 3 bases and 7 bases, in that order; junction bases with no gene match: 4. This CDR3 is 14 amino acids long. CDR3 residues: CASSQGQGTQPQHF. The CDR3 region has the DNA TGTGCCAGCAGCCAGGGACAGGGCACGCAGCCCCAGCATTTT.

This clonotype was detected ten times or more. This sequence joins TRBV11-2 and TRBJ2-5; D may correspond to TRBD1 or TRBD2 (5 bases each). The CDR3 loop spans 13 amino acids. Germline V gene sequence: CDR1 SGHAT, CDR2 FQNNGV. The germline V and J ends were trimmed by 8 bases and 4 bases, with 14 bases remaining between them. The CDR3 sequence is CASRGPYRETQYF. In nucleotides, the CDR3 is TGTGCCAGCCGGGGACCCTACCGAGAGACCCAGTACTTC.